The present TCR beta chain was sequenced within a study of blood T cell repertoires in COVID-19. The wider study: Sources were T cells, B-cell-depleted T cells, or PBMCs; the material itself was cDNA or gDNA.

Using immunoSEQ multiplex PCR, the repertoire was profiled, and TCRdb retains in-frame clones only, with some absent. Here the sample spans around 93,000 clones, approximately 80% being singletons. This CDR3 contains 11 residues. Trimming cost V 6 bases and J 9 bases, with 12 bases left between them. Germline assignment: CDR1 MNHEY and CDR2 SVGAGI. The sequencing sample was made of peripheral blood. The receptor's source is a man aged 55 to 69 with acute or convalescent COVID-19. The chain has TRBV6-5 and TRBJ2-7; D not resolved. In nucleotides, the CDR3 is TGTGCCAGCAGCCTCCAAGAGAGGCAGTACTTC. Residues: CASSLQERQYF.